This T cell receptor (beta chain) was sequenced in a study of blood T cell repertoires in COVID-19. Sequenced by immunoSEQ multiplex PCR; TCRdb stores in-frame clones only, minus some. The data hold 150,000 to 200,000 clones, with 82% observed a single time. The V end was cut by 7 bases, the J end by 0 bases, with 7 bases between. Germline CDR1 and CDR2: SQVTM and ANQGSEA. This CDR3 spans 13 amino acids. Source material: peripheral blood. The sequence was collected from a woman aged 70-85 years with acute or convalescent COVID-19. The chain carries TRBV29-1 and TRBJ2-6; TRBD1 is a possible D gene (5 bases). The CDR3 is CSAQGSGANVLTF. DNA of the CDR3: TGCAGCGCCCAGGGCTCTGGGGCCAACGTCCTGACTTTC. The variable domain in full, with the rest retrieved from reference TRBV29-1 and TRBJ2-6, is SAVISQKPSRDICQRGTSLTIQCQVDSQVTMMFWYRQQPGQSLTLIATANQGSEATYESGFVIDKFPISRPNLTFSTLTVSNMSPEDSSIYLCSAQGSGANVLTFGAGSRLTVL.